The text below deals with one T cell receptor beta chain. The sample belongs to a study of blood T cell repertoires in COVID-19. V gave up 6 bases and J gave up 3 bases, with 11 bases separating them. The CDR3 totals 13 residues. Produced via immunoSEQ multiplex PCR; TCRdb's table is partial and in-frame only. The sample contains 100,000 to 150,000 clones, 75% to 90% of which appear only once. This rearrangement joins TRBV12-3 or TRBV12-4 to TRBJ2-5; D gene unclear. The specimen sequenced was peripheral blood. The sequence came from a man between 65 and 79 years old with active or convalescent COVID-19. CDR3 nucleotide sequence: TGTGCCAGCAGCGCTGGCCTCAAAGAGACCCAGTACTTC. Its translation: CASSAGLKETQYF.